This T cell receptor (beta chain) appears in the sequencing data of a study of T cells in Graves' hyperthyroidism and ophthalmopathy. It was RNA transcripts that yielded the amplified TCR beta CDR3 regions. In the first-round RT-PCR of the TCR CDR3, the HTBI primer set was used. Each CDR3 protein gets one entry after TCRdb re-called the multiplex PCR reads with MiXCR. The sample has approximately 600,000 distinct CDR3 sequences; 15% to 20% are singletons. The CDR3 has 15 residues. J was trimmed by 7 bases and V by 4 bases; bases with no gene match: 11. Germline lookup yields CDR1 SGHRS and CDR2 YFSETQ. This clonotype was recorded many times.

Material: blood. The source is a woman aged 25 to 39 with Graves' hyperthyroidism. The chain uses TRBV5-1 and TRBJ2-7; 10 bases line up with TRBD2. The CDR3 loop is CASSPSAGGPREQYF. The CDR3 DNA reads TGCGCCAGCAGCCCCTCAGCGGGAGGGCCGAGGGAGCAGTACTTC. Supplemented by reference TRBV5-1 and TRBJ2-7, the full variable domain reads KAGVTQTPRYLIKTRGQQVTLSCSPISGHRSVSWYQQTPGQGLQFLFEYFSETQRNKGNFPGRFSGRQFSNSRSEMNVSTLELGDSALYLCASSPSAGGPREQYFGPGTRLTVT.